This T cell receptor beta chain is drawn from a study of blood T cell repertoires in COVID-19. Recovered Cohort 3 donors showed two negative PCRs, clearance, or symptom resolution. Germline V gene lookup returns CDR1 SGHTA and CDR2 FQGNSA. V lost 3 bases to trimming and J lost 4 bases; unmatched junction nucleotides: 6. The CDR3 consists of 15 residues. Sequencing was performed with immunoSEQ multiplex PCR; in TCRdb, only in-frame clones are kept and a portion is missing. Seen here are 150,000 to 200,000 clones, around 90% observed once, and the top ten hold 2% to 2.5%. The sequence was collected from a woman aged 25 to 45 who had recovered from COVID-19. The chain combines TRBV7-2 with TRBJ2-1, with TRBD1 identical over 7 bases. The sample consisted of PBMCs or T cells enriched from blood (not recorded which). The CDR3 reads CASSLVGQLYNEQFF. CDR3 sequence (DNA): TGTGCCAGCAGCTTGGTGGGACAGCTTTACAATGAGCAGTTCTTC.